This entry is about one TCR beta chain. Authors' methods: Nucleated cell number was recorded as an estimate derived from reference gene primer amplification. Clones were sequenced by immunoSEQ multiplex PCR, and TCRdb holds only the in-frame ones, with some missing. V, J and clone size reflect that table, while D and trimming were determined from the DNA. There are over 45,000 clones in the sample; around 93% occur only once, and roughly 7% lies in the top ten. There are 15 residues in the CDR3. Trimming removed 4 bases from V and 1 base from J, with 14 bases in between. From germline, CDR1 is SGHRS and CDR2 YFSETQ. This record comes from a study of blood T cell repertoires in COVID-19. As for the study in general: Collection of acute and convalescent COVID-19 samples took place in the United States, Italy and Spain. The cDNA or gDNA used as material had been derived from T cells, B-cell-depleted T cells, or PBMCs.

This rearrangement joins TRBV5-1 to TRBJ1-1; the D gene is possibly TRBD1 (6 bases). The sequence came from a woman in her sixties with active or convalescent COVID-19. The sequencing input was peripheral blood. Written as DNA, the CDR3 is TGCGCCAGCAGCGAAACCCCAGGGGCGAACACTGAAGCTTTCTTT. It codes for CASSETPGANTEAFF.